This TCR beta chain comes out of a study of blood T cell repertoires in COVID-19. Study in general: COVID-19 samples collected from the United States, Italy and Spain covered acute and convalescent phases. Sources were T cells, B-cell-depleted T cells, or PBMCs; the material itself was cDNA or gDNA.

This CDR3 has 13 amino acids. The germline V gene has CDR1 SGHDT and CDR2 YYEEEE. The ends were cut back, 1 base at V and 8 bases at J, with 10 bases in the middle. In the original processing: Cell counts per sample came from amplifying reference gene primers. The repertoire was sequenced with immunoSEQ multiplex PCR; TCRdb's copy has only in-frame clones and lacks some. D and trimming come from the DNA, and the V and J calls and clone size come from that table. The sample records around 78,000 clones, 60% to 80% being singletons. Sequenced sample: peripheral blood. The TCR originated in a human donor in a cohort sampled during active COVID-19. The chain couples TRBV5-6 to TRBJ2-1, with D unclear. CDR3 amino acids: CASSLSGFHEQFF. The DNA of the CDR3 is TGTGCCAGCAGCTTGTCCGGTTTCCATGAGCAGTTCTTC.